The 9 T cell receptor beta chains in this list originate from one sample, sequenced in a study of T cells expressing NK-cell markers (dated by TCRdb to the early 2020s). Libraries were prepared through 5' RACE. The data were produced on an Illumina HiSeq 2000. Reprocessed by TCRdb, the reads give a single entry per CDR3 protein sequence, without DNA. The sample table records 300,000 to 450,000 distinct CDR3 sequences. 5% to 5.5% of the sample is held by the ten biggest clonotypes. The sequenced sample consisted of blood T cells: a sorted CD56 or NKG2C T cell subset, CD4+ or CD8+ T cells, or bulk PBMC T cells (not recorded which). The receptor source for this set is a man aged 18 to 69 in good health.

This chain joins TRBV20-1 and TRBJ1-5. The CDR3 spans 13 residues. Germline V gene data show CDR1 as DFQATT and CDR2 as SNEGSKA (reference sequence). CDR3 in amino acids: CSGAQTSNQPQHF.

This chain uses TRBV20-1 with TRBJ2-2; TCRdb selects TRBD2, and the lack of DNA leaves this call unchecked. Germline V gene sequence: CDR1 DFQATT, CDR2 SNEGSKA (reference sequence). The CDR3 loop spans 17 amino acids. This CDR3 is CSARAIQGSSNTGELFF.

The rearrangement joins TRBV7-9 to TRBJ1-6; TCRdb outputs TRBD1, but without DNA this stays unchecked. The CDR3 has 16 residues. CDR1 and CDR2 from the germline V gene are SEHNR and FQNEAQ (reference sequence). The chain's CDR3 is CASSLRTLGRDSPLHF.

The genes are TRBV5-1 and TRBJ1-6; TCRdb proposes TRBD1, but this gene call is untestable without DNA. Germline V gene data show CDR1 as SGHRS and CDR2 as YFSETQ. The CDR3 has 14 amino acids. The CDR3 loop reads CASRRGTVDSPLHF. The full variable domain, in which reference TRBV5-1 and TRBJ1-6 provide the parts outside the CDR3, is KAGVTQTPRYLIKTRGQQVTLSCSPISGHRSVSWYQQTPGQGLQFLFEYFSETQRNKGNFPGRFSGRQFSNSRSEMNVSTLELGDSALYLCASRRGTVDSPLHFGNGTRLTVT.

The chain joins TRBV6-1 to TRBJ1-6. The CDR3 covers 15 residues. Germline-derived CDR1 and CDR2 are MNHNS and SASEGT. This chain's CDR3 is CASSLRGGHNSPLHF.

The chain couples TRBV27 to TRBJ2-1. From germline, CDR1 is MNHEY and CDR2 SMNVEV (reference sequence). The CDR3 runs 12 residues. The CDR3 spells CASSTYYNEQFF.

V and J are TRBV7-2 and TRBJ1-1. This CDR3 contains 11 residues. Germline V CDR1 and CDR2: SGHTA, FQGNSA. The CDR3 protein is CGVQANTEAFF.

The chain joins TRBV5-1 to TRBJ1-2; no DNA is available, so the TRBD1 call from TCRdb remains unchecked. This CDR3 spans 16 amino acids. CDR1 and CDR2 (germline): SGHRS, YFSETQ. The CDR3 is CASRGAGAPHNYGYTF. Full variable domain (rest looked up from reference TRBV5-1 and TRBJ1-2): KAGVTQTPRYLIKTRGQQVTLSCSPISGHRSVSWYQQTPGQGLQFLFEYFSETQRNKGNFPGRFSGRQFSNSRSEMNVSTLELGDSALYLCASRGAGAPHNYGYTFGSGTRLTVV.

This chain connects TRBV2 to TRBJ2-1; TCRdb gives TRBD2 as the D gene, but with no DNA this cannot be confirmed. Germline V lookup: CDR1 SNHLY, CDR2 FYNNEI. This CDR3 has 15 residues. CDR3 loop: CASRRGTSVSNEQFF. Together with reference TRBV2 and TRBJ2-1, the CDR3 gives the full variable domain: EPEVTQTPSHQVTQMGQEVILRCVPISNHLYFYWYRQILGQKVEFLVSFYNNEISEKSEIFDDQFSVERPDGSNFTLKIRSTKLEDSAMYFCASRRGTSVSNEQFFGPGTRLTVL.